Listed below are T cell receptor beta chains from one sample, sequenced in a study of T-cell reconstitution after alpha-beta-depleted transplantation in children. TCRdb re-called the PCR reads with MiXCR, one entry per CDR3 protein. The sample lists 28,000 or so distinct CDR3 sequences, roughly a sixth seen once, with around 36% in the top ten. Sequenced here: PBMCs, mostly from graft donor cells, sampled 60 days after TCRalphabeta/CD19-depleted stem cell transplant. The source is a male patient between 2 and 10 years old who had a stem cell transplant for acute lymphoblastic leukemia, so the T cells may come from the graft donor. Both conserved end residues are part of each CDR3. Fields, in order: V gene, clone size, J gene, D gene, CDR3 DNA, CDR3 protein. D genes are given only for firm matches. Clone size, where shown, is once, few, many, or a class for clones that have expanded.

TRBV3-1	-	TRBJ2-3	TRBD2	TGTGCCAGCAGCCAAGGGACTAGCGGGAGTATTGCAGATACGCAGTATTTT	CASSQGTSGSIADTQYF
TRBV29-1	-	TRBJ2-7	TRBD1	TGCAGCCCCCTGCACCGGGGCCGGGACAGGGACTCCTACGAGCAGTACTTC	CSPLHRGRDRDSYEQYF
TRBV4-2	-	TRBJ2-7	TRBD2	TGTGCCAGCAGCCAAGATCACAAGGGGCTAGCGGGGAGACCCTACGAGCAGTACTTC	CASSQDHKGLAGRPYEQYF
TRBV7-6	-	TRBJ1-6	-	TGTGCCAGCAGCTTAGAGGGGCCAAGCTCCTATAATTCACCCCTCCACTTT	CASSLEGPSSYNSPLHF
TRBV4-2	-	TRBJ2-3	TRBD1	TGTGCCAGCAGCCTATTGGGACAGGGCACAGATACGCAGTATTTT	CASSLLGQGTDTQYF
TRBV5-5	many	TRBJ1-5	-	TGTGCCAGCAGCTTGGCCCCAGCTGCGAATCAGCCCCAGCATTTT	CASSLAPAANQPQHF
TRBV29-1	few	TRBJ2-1	TRBD2	TGCAGCGTTCGTTCGACTCCGGGACTAGCGGAACACAATGAGCAGTTCTTC	CSVRSTPGLAEHNEQFF
TRBV5-1	-	TRBJ2-3	TRBD1	TGCGCCAGCAGCTGGTTTCCGGGACAGGGAGTGGTTATGCAGTATTTT	CASSWFPGQGVVMQYF
TRBV7-9	few	TRBJ2-1	-	TGTGCCAGCAGCTTATCCCGGCAGACGGGAGTTCTCGATGAGCAGTTCTTC	CASSLSRQTGVLDEQFF
TRBV20-1	many	TRBJ2-7	-	TGCAGTGCTAGAGCTCCTAGTTACGAGCAGTACTTC	CSARAPSYEQYF
TRBV27	-	TRBJ1-4	-	TGTGCCAGCAGTTTATTAGCACAAGGGGAAAAACTGTTTTTT	CASSLLAQGEKLFF
TRBV11-1	few	TRBJ2-1	-	TGTGCCAGCAGCACTCTGCCTCTCGTAGGGGAGTCGGTCAATGAGCAGTTCTTC	CASSTLPLVGESVNEQFF
TRBV7-9	many	TRBJ2-1	TRBD2	TGTGCCAGCAGTTTCGGACTAGCGGGAAGGGAGCAGTTCTTC	CASSFGLAGREQFF
TRBV7-2	few	TRBJ2-1	-	TGTGCCAGCAGCTTAGAAGGCGTGGTCGGGCAGTTCTTC	CASSLEGVVGQFF
TRBV5-1	-	TRBJ1-4	-	TGCGCCACCGCCAGGGCAACTAATGAAAAACTGTTTTTT	CATARATNEKLFF
TRBV20-1	-	TRBJ2-7	-	TGCAGTGCTAACGGGGACTTGATCAGACTGCCCGAGCAGTACTTC	CSANGDLIRLPEQYF
TRBV12-5	few	TRBJ1-1	TRBD1	TGTGCTAGTGGAAGACAGGGGCGCACTGAAGCTTTCTTT	CASGRQGRTEAFF
TRBV3-1	-	TRBJ2-7	-	TGTGCCAGCAGCCAAGGGGTCGTCTCCTACGAGCAGTACTTC	CASSQGVVSYEQYF
TRBV5-1	many	TRBJ2-2	-	TGCGCCAGCAGCCGGACTCTCCCCGGCGGCGGGGAGCTGTTTTTT	CASSRTLPGGGELFF
TRBV5-1	many	TRBJ1-6	-	TGCGCCAGCAGCAGTGACGGTCTCAATTCACCCCTCCACTTT	CASSSDGLNSPLHF
TRBV20-1	-	TRBJ2-5	-	TGCAGTGCTAGAGATATAGCGGGAGGGACAGGGGCCCAGTACTTC	CSARDIAGGTGAQYF
TRBV27	many	TRBJ2-1	TRBD2	TGTGCCAGCAGTTTTTGGGGGAGGGTGAGCAATGAGCAGTTCTTC	CASSFWGRVSNEQFF
TRBV4-3	many	TRBJ1-3	-	TGCGCCAGCAGCCAAGACAGCTCTGGAAACACCATATATTTT	CASSQDSSGNTIYF
TRBV12-3/TRBV12-4	many	TRBJ2-1	TRBD2	TGTGCCAGCAGCCAAAGTAGCGGGGGGGCAGGTGAGCAGTTCTTC	CASSQSSGGAGEQFF